This entry is about one T cell receptor beta chain. Germline assignment: CDR1 GTSNPN and CDR2 SVGIG (reference sequence). CDR3 length: 13 residues. V shed 8 bases, J shed 3 bases, and the junction held 7 bases outside the gene matches. Following extraction, RNA underwent reverse transcription to cDNA, which served as the sequencing template. The table came from immunoSEQ multiplex PCR; TCRdb's copy has only in-frame clones and leaves some out. The sample carries 110,000 or so clones, about 60% recorded once. This specimen belongs to a study of CD8+ T cells in alopecia areata. The chain combines TRBV30 with TRBJ2-1, with TRBD1 identical over 7 bases. Sequences were obtained from CD4+ T cells sorted from blood. The clonotype originates from a human donor in good health. The CDR3 DNA follows: TGTGCCCTCAAGACAGGGAACTACAATGAGCAGTTCTTC. It specifies CALKTGNYNEQFF.